Here is one TCR beta chain with its context. This sample was included in a study of technical replicates of blood from a handful of donors. The table came from immunoSEQ multiplex PCR; TCRdb's copy has only in-frame clones and leaves some out. The sample yields about 72,000 clones, less than 97% seen once. CDR1 is SNHLY and CDR2 is FYNNEI in the germline V gene. With 2 bases removed from V and 3 bases from J, the gap between germline ends came to 8 bases. This CDR3 region has 13 residues. This receptor was obtained from a human donor in good health. The chain recombines TRBV2 with TRBJ2-7; D gene ambiguous. Sequences were obtained from T cells isolated from PBMCs. The CDR3 reads CASSELPGYEQYF. DNA for the CDR3: TGTGCCAGCAGTGAACTCCCGGGCTACGAGCAGTACTTC.